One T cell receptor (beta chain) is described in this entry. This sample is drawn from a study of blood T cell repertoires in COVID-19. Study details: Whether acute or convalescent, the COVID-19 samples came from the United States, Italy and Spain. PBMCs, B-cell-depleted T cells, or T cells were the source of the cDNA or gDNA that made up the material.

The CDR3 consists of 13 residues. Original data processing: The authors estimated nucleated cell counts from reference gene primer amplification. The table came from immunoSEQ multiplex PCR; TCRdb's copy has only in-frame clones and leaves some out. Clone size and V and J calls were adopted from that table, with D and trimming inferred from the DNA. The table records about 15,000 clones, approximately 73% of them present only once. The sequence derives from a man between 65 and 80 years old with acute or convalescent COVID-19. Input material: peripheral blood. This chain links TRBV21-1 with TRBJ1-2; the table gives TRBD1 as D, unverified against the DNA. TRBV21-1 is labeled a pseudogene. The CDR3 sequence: CASTQGAGYGYTF. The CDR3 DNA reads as TGTGCCAGCACCCAGGGGGCAGGGTATGGCTACACCTTC.